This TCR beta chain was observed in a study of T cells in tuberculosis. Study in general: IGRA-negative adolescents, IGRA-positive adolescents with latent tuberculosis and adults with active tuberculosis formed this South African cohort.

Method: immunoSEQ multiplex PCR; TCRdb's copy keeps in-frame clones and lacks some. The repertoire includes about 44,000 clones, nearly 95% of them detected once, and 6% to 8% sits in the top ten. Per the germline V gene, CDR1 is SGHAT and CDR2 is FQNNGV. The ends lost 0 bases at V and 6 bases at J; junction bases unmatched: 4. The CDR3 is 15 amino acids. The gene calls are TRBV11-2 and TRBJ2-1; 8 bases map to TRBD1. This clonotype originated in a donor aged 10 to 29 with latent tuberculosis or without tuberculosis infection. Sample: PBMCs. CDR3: CASSLDWTGTNEQFF. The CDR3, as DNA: TGTGCCAGCAGCTTAGACTGGACAGGGACCAATGAGCAGTTCTTC.